This record looks at one TCR beta chain sequence and its context. The data were taken from a study of blood T cell repertoires in COVID-19. Study-wide background: There were acute and convalescent COVID-19 samples, and they came from the United States, Italy and Spain. Nucleic acid was either cDNA or gDNA, and it came from T cells, B-cell-depleted T cells, or PBMCs.

The method was immunoSEQ multiplex PCR; TCRdb's version includes in-frame clones alone and lacks a portion of them. In the table there are about 110,000 clones, around nine tenths of which are singletons. This TCR came from a man aged 40-55 years with acute or convalescent COVID-19. Sample: peripheral blood.

The CDR3 reads CASSIADPGTGGYEQYF. DNA of the CDR3: TGTGCCAGTAGTATAGCCGATCCCGGGACAGGGGGCTACGAGCAGTACTTC. J is TRBJ2-7 and V is TRBV19; the match to TRBD1 covers 11 bases. This CDR3 region has 17 residues. After removal of 1 base from V and 3 bases from J, the junction contained 8 bases not matched to a gene. Germline V gene sequence: CDR1 LNHDA, CDR2 SQIVND (reference sequence).